What follows are 10 T cell receptor beta chains derived from one specimen sequenced in a study of cytomegalovirus exposure and HLA in healthy donors. PCR amplification relied on 60 Vbeta primers (plus 13 Jbeta primers). This table comes from immunoSEQ multiplex PCR, and its TCRdb copy is limited to in-frame clones, with some not included. The data show roughly 80,000 clones, under 80% seen once. The material sequenced was PBMCs. These receptors all come from a man aged 60 to 69 in good health and CMV-seropositive.

The CDR3 loop reads CASEGLAGYEQYF. As DNA, the CDR3 is TGTGCCAGCGAGGGGCTAGCGGGCTACGAGCAGTACTTC. V and J are TRBV11-2 and TRBJ2-7; 8 nucleotides align to TRBD2. The CDR3 consists of 13 residues. Per germline, CDR1 SGHAT and CDR2 FQNNGV. Germline trimming cut 8 bases from V and 3 bases from J; bases unmatched to any gene: 6.

The chain is built from TRBV6-5 and TRBJ1-1; 7 nucleotides agree with TRBD1. Trimming cost V 7 bases and J 1 base; bases outside gene matches: 6. CDR1 MNHEY and CDR2 SVGAGI come from the germline V gene. The CDR3 runs 14 residues. The CDR3 protein is CASIPGQKNTEAFF. The DNA of the CDR3 is TGTGCCAGCATACCGGGACAGAAGAACACTGAAGCTTTCTTT.

This clone was counted a single time. V is TRBV2 and J is TRBJ2-1, with 11 bases lining up with TRBD1. V shed 8 bases and J 6 bases; nucleotides not matched to a gene: 6. Germline V gene data show CDR1 as SNHLY and CDR2 as FYNNEI. This CDR3 is 14 amino acids long. CDR3 protein: CASGGQGAPNEQFF. CDR3 coding DNA: TGTGCCAGCGGCGGACAGGGGGCCCCCAATGAGCAGTTCTTC.

CDR3 DNA sequence: TGTGCCAGCTCACCAGGGCGTCGGGAGCCCGATACGCAGTATTTT. Protein: CASSPGRREPDTQYF. This sequence joins TRBV18 and TRBJ2-3; the D gene is possibly TRBD2 (6 bases). CDR1 and CDR2 (germline): KGHSH, LQKENI. The CDR3 consists of 15 residues. Trimming took 2 bases from V and 6 from J, leaving 15 bases between them.

The chain links TRBV6-1 to TRBJ2-1; TRBD2 matches 10 bases. V gave up 9 bases and J gave up 3 bases; unmatched junction bases: 5. There are 14 residues in the CDR3. The V gene's germline CDR1 is MNHNS and CDR2 SASEGT. The CDR3 nucleotides read TGTGCCAGTGGACTAGCGGAACACTACAATGAGCAGTTCTTC. Amino acids: CASGLAEHYNEQFF.

V usage is TRBV6-5 and J usage is TRBJ1-5; unclear D gene. CDR3 length: 14 amino acids. Germline V CDR1 and CDR2: MNHEY, SVGAGI. The V end lost 5 bases, the J end lost 0 bases, and 8 bases lay between the germline ends. CDR3 nucleotide sequence: TGTGCCAGCAGTCTACAGTATAGCAATCAGCCCCAGCATTTT. It is translated as CASSLQYSNQPQHF.

The J gene is TRBJ1-1, the V gene TRBV6-5, with D possibly being TRBD1 (5 bases). CDR3 length equals 12 residues. Germline V lookup: CDR1 MNHEY, CDR2 SVGAGI. V lost 6 bases, J lost 6 bases, and 11 bases lay in between. This CDR3 reads CASRSGGPEAFF. CDR3 sequence (DNA): TGTGCCAGCAGATCCGGGGGACCTGAAGCTTTCTTT.

The genes are TRBV5-5 and TRBJ2-2, with TRBD1 identical over 7 bases. The J segment lost 3 bases and the V segment lost 4 bases, leaving 9 bases of the junction unmatched. The CDR3 spans 16 residues. The germline gives CDR1 SGHKS, CDR2 YYEKEE (reference sequence). DNA for the CDR3: TGTGCCAGCAGCCCTGAGTCGGGACAGCACACCGGGGAGCTGTTTTTT. Translation: CASSPESGQHTGELFF.

This clone has more than one count but fewer than ten. The chain employs TRBV19 and TRBJ2-7; 9 nucleotides agree with TRBD1. With V trimmed by 7 bases and J by 6 bases, 13 bases remained unmatched. The CDR3 has 15 residues. Germline lookup yields CDR1 LNHDA and CDR2 SQIVND (reference sequence). The CDR3 reads CASKDAGTGTFEQYF. For the CDR3, the DNA is TGTGCCAGTAAGGATGCCGGGACAGGGACGTTCGAGCAGTACTTC.

CDR3 residues: CASSVTTLGGQPQHF. DNA for the CDR3: TGTGCCAGCAGTGTGACGACACTAGGCGGTCAGCCCCAGCATTTT. V is TRBV2 and J is TRBJ1-5; D call uncertain. Looked up from germline, CDR1 is SNHLY and CDR2 is FYNNEI. This CDR3 has 15 amino acids. Trimming removed 4 bases from V and 6 bases from J, with 16 bases in between.